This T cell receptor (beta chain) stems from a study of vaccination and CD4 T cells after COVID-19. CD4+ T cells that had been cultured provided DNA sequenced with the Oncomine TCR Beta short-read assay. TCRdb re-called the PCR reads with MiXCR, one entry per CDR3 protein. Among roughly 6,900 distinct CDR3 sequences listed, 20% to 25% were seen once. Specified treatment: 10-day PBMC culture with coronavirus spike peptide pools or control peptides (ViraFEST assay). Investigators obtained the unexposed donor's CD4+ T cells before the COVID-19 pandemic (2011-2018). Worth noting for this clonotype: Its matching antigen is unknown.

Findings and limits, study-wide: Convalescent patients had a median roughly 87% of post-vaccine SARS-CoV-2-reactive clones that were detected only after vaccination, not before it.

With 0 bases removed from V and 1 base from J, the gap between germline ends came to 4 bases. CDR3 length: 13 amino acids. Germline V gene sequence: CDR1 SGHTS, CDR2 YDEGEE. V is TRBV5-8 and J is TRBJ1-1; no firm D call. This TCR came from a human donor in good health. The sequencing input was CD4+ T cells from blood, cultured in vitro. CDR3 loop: CASSLGRNTEAFF. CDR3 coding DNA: TGTGCCAGCAGCTTGGGGAGGAACACTGAAGCTTTCTTT.